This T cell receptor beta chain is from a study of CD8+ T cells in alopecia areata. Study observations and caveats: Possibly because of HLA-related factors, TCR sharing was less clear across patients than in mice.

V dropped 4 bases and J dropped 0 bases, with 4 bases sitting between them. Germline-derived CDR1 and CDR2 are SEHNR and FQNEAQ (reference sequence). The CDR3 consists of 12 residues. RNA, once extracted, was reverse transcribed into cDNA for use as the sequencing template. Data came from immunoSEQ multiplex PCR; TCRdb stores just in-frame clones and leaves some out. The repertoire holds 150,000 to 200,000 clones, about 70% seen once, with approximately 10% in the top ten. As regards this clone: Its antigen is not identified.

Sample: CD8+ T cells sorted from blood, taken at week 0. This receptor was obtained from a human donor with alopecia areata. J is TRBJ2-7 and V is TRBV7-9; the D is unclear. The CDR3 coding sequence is TGTGCCAGCAGCTCCAACTCCTACGAGCAGTACTTC. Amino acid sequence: CASSSNSYEQYF. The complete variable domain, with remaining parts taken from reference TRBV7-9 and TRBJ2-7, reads DTGVSQNPRHKITKRGQNVTFRCDPISEHNRLYWYRQTLGQGPEFLTYFQNEAQLEKSRLLSDRFSAERPKGSFSTLEIQRTEQGDSAMYLCASSSNSYEQYFGPGTRLTVT.